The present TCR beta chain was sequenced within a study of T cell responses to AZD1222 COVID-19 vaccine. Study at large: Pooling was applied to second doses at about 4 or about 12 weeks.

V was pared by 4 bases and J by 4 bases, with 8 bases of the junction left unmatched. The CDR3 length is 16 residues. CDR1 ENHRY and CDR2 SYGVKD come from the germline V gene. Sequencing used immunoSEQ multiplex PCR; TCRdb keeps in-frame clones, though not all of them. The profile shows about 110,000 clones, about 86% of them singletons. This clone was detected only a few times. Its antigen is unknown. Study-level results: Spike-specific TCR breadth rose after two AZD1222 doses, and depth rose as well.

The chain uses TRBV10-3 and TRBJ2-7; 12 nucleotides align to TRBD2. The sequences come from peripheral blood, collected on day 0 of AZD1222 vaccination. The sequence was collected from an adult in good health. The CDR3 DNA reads TGTGCCATCAGTGGGTCAGGACTAGCGGGGAGGTACGAGCAGTACTTC. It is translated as CAISGSGLAGRYEQYF.